These T cell receptor beta chains were read from a single sample in a study of blood T cell repertoires in COVID-19. Some clones are missing from TCRdb's copy, which holds only in-frame ones; the method was immunoSEQ multiplex PCR. The sample has about 230,000 clones; over 75% are singletons. The material sequenced was peripheral blood. The receptors were gathered from a man in his fifties or sixties with COVID-19, enrolled during active disease. Each CDR3 is given with its conserved first and last residue. D genes are given only for firm matches.

J | D | V | length | CDR3
TRBJ1-5 | NA | TRBV28 | 11 | CASAGNQPQHF
TRBJ2-5 | NA | TRBV5-1 | 12 | CASSLVSETQYF
TRBJ1-1 | NA | TRBV7-9 | 15 | CASSAHRVGNTEAFF
TRBJ1-6 | TRBD1 | TRBV30 | 15 | CACWDRAPRNSPLHF
TRBJ1-4 | NA | TRBV7-2 | 13 | CASNQGIGEKLFF
TRBJ1-5 | NA | TRBV6-2/TRBV6-3 | 12 | CASSAQDQPQHF
TRBJ1-2 | NA | TRBV2 | 16 | CASSRPTGWTNYGYTF
TRBJ1-1 | NA | TRBV15 | 16 | CATSRDIVAENTEAFF
TRBJ2-3 | NA | TRBV5-1 | 16 | CASSRGTSTSTDTQYF
TRBJ1-6 | NA | TRBV2 | 13 | CASRGGGNSPLHF
TRBJ2-3 | NA | TRBV9 | 13 | CASQGGGTDTQYF
TRBJ1-3 | TRBD1 | TRBV25-1 | 15 | CASAPGTGGGNTIYF
TRBJ2-2 | NA | TRBV3-1/TRBV3-2 | 13 | CASSHQGTGELFF
TRBJ2-2 | NA | TRBV5-1 | 13 | CASATGEAGELFF
TRBJ1-2 | TRBD1 | TRBV28 | 14 | CASSLGTAPYGYTF
TRBJ2-3 | NA | TRBV27 | 16 | CASSLSTLANTDTQYF
TRBJ2-7 | NA | TRBV27 | 12 | CASRSGSYEQYF
TRBJ2-5 | NA | TRBV5-1 | 15 | CASSLEGMGAETQYF
TRBJ2-1 | NA | TRBV18 | 16 | CASSGPSESSYNEQFF
TRBJ2-3 | TRBD1 | TRBV7-3 | 17 | CASSLIPTGANTDTQYF
TRBJ2-6 | NA | TRBV5-1 | 14 | CASSPPSGANVLTF
TRBJ1-1 | NA | TRBV6-5 | 15 | CASSYSAGVNTEAFF
TRBJ2-6 | NA | TRBV9 | 16 | CASSVAGISGANVLTF
TRBJ2-4 | NA | TRBV2 | 14 | CASSESQGVDIQYF
TRBJ2-1 | NA | TRBV3-1/TRBV3-2 | 12 | CASSNIGQQQFF
TRBJ2-3 | TRBD1 | TRBV9 | 15 | CASSSRTGFTDTQYF
TRBJ2-3 | TRBD1 | TRBV5-5 | 15 | CASRTGLDRTDTQYF
TRBJ1-2 | TRBD1 | TRBV5-4 | 16 | CASSGRTGLISKGYTF
TRBJ1-2 | TRBD1 | TRBV7-9 | 15 | CASSPSLQGAQGYTF
TRBJ2-5 | TRBD1 | TRBV19 | 16 | CASSIGQAPYQETQYF
TRBJ2-1 | NA | TRBV5-1 | 16 | CASSRDGGRPLNEQFF
TRBJ2-3 | TRBD2 | TRBV6-2/TRBV6-3 | 18 | CASSQPGLAGGHSDTQYF
TRBJ1-4 | NA | TRBV7-9 | 14 | CASSFTSDNEKLFF
TRBJ2-7 | NA | TRBV7-6 | 14 | CASSLVGQGYEQYF
TRBJ2-3 | NA | TRBV19 | 14 | CASSIAGSTDTQYF
TRBJ1-6 | NA | TRBV18 | 13 | CASSPEGGSPLHF
TRBJ1-5 | NA | TRBV19 | 17 | CASSITGGRWSNQPQHF
TRBJ2-1 | NA | TRBV5-1 | 15 | CASSPNRDPYNEQFF
TRBJ2-3 | TRBD2 | TRBV4-3 | 15 | CASSGLAGGTDTQYF
TRBJ2-7 | TRBD1 | TRBV27 | 16 | CASSPTDRAILYEQYF
TRBJ2-5 | TRBD2 | TRBV28 | 12 | CASSLLAGGLHF
TRBJ2-7 | TRBD1 | TRBV19 | 15 | CASKRRGTGGGEQYF
TRBJ1-2 | NA | TRBV29-1 | 13 | CSVERDANYGYTF
TRBJ2-7 | NA | TRBV21-1 | 13 | CASSKRVNYEQYF
TRBJ2-1 | NA | TRBV5-4 | 15 | CASSLGGESYNEQFF
TRBJ2-3 | NA | TRBV7-9 | 14 | CASSLEKRGDTQYF